The present entry profiles one T cell receptor beta chain with its context. This clone was observed once. What antigen it recognizes has not been identified. No clone much larger than this one lies a single base away; base qualities are absent. The data originate from a study of control samples from healthy donors and cancer patients (TCRdb year 2020). The protocol used for the library was the immunoSEQ multiplex PCR assay. TCRdb mirrors the immuneACCESS table, restricted to in-frame sequences. Some clones are absent from its copies; in checked studies, under half trace to an unresolved V gene, and the reason for the others is unknown. The sample has 150,000 or so clones on record, roughly 92% of them singletons. 2.4% of the sample is taken by the ten largest. V is trimmed back by 7 bases and J by 1 base, and the junction contains 8 bases that no gene match accounts for. The CDR3 goes from the cysteine to the phenylalanine over 18 residues. Of the read, only the CDR3 DNA is kept; its 54 bases are in frame from base 1. Reading the germline V gene (reference sequence) gives CDR1 LGHDT and CDR2 YNNKEL.

The clonotype comes from a man aged 45 to 65 in good health. The chain is encoded by TRBV3-1 (or the pseudogene TRBV3-2) joined to TRBJ2-3; TRBD2 agrees with 16 junctional bases. Material: blood. The DNA sequence is given as TGTGCCAGCACCTTTTCGGGGACTAGCGGGAGGGGCACAGATACGCAGTATTTT. The encoded protein is CASTFSGTSGRGTDTQYF.